This T cell receptor beta chain was documented in a study of cytomegalovirus exposure and HLA in healthy donors. About the research overall: Within the Caucasian-associated ancestry cluster were 81% of the roughly 400 genotyped donors.

PCR used 60 Vbeta primers and 13 Jbeta primers. Assay: immunoSEQ multiplex PCR; the TCRdb copy retains only in-frame clones and omits some. The sample consists of about 250,000 clones, about 88% of them appearing once. This CDR3 contains 14 residues. Germline values: CDR1 LNHDA, CDR2 SQIVND (reference sequence). V trimming: 3 bases; J trimming: 8 bases; junction bases outside the gene matches: 5. With regard to this clone: Its antigen is as yet unknown.

Findings of the study overall: It emerged from a later analysis that several of the most significant clusters appeared to be linked to common viral pathogens.

J is TRBJ2-1 and V is TRBV19; 9 bases map to TRBD2. Sequencing was performed on PBMCs. The TCR originated in a girl aged 2-10 years in good health and CMV-seronegative. The CDR3 bases are TGTGCCAGTAGTATTGCGGGGGGGCCGTATGAGCAGTTCTTC. Translated, it gives CASSIAGGPYEQFF.